The sequence of this TCR beta chain was determined in a study of blood T cell repertoires in COVID-19. This clone showed up just once. Germline V gives CDR1 MDHEN, CDR2 SYDVKM. V gave up 7 bases and J gave up 3 bases, with 11 bases separating them. The CDR3 loop spans 13 amino acids. As processed by the authors: Estimation of nucleated cell counts was performed using reference gene primer amplification. Sequencing used immunoSEQ multiplex PCR; TCRdb keeps in-frame clones, though not all of them. The V and J calls and clone size were taken over from that table, and D and trimming were inferred from the DNA. Of 200,000 to 300,000 clones listed, more than 70% are singletons.

This TCR came from a woman aged 50 to 65 with acute or convalescent COVID-19. Sequencing was done on a sample of peripheral blood. The chain is built from TRBV28 and TRBJ2-3; D gene unclear. This CDR3 is CASTLVGTDTQYF. In nucleotides, the CDR3 is TGTGCCAGCACCCTAGTCGGTACAGATACGCAGTATTTT.